The sequence of this T cell receptor beta chain was determined in a study of Graves' ophthalmopathy and Graves' hyperthyroidism. Study-wide results and caveats: Blood also carried most expanded thyroid clonotypes exceeding 0.001 frequency. The model achieved about 70% sensitivity and over 72% specificity for ophthalmopathy progression.

This clonotype was seen at least ten times. Its antigen is undetermined. TCR beta CDR3 regions were amplified from RNA transcripts. A first-round RT-PCR used HTBI primers, followed by a second-round multiplex PCR. TCRdb recomputed calls from the multiplex PCR reads with MiXCR, one row per CDR3 protein. The sample records some 400,000 distinct CDR3 sequences, approximately 20% being singletons. The V end was cut by 4 bases, the J end by 0 bases, with 13 bases between. The CDR3 is 17 residues long. Per germline, CDR1 SGHAT and CDR2 FQDESV (reference sequence). The diagnosis combined clinical symptoms, thyroxine, TRAb, thyroid ultrasound and orbital computed tomography scans.

This chain uses TRBV11-1 with TRBJ2-6; D not certain. Sequencing used peripheral blood. The clonotype originates from a woman aged 18-30 years with Graves' ophthalmopathy. CDR3 amino acids: CASSSPVGISGANVLTF. CDR3 sequence (DNA): TGTGCCAGCAGCTCCCCAGTAGGAATCTCTGGGGCCAACGTCCTGACTTTC.